The T cell receptor beta chain under discussion was sequenced for a study of blood T cell repertoires in COVID-19. Only a few counts were recorded for this clone. Repertoires were generated with immunoSEQ multiplex PCR, while TCRdb's copy carries only in-frame clones and drops some. This table has around 200,000 clones, under 90% appearing once. Trimming left V 7 bases short and J 4 bases short, with 16 bases between. Per germline, CDR1 LGHNT and CDR2 FRNRAP. This CDR3 contains 15 residues. The sequencing input was peripheral blood. The chain is built from TRBV12-5 and TRBJ2-2, with D maybe TRBD1 (5 bases). The source of this sequence is a middle-aged man with acute or convalescent COVID-19. CDR3: CASAWRQGSTGELFF. The CDR3 bases are TGTGCTAGTGCCTGGCGCCAGGGTAGCACCGGGGAGCTGTTTTTT. Combining the CDR3 with reference TRBV12-5 and TRBJ2-2 gives the whole variable domain DARVTQTPRHKVTEMGQEVTMRCQPILGHNTVFWYRQTMMQGLELLAYFRNRAPLDDSGMPKDRFSAEMPDATLATLKIQPSEPRDSAVYFCASAWRQGSTGELFFGEGSRLTVL.